This note documents a single T cell receptor beta chain sequence. Its antigen is not known. Data came from immunoSEQ multiplex PCR; TCRdb stores just in-frame clones and leaves some out. In the table there are about 55,000 clones, about 90% of which are singletons. The data were obtained in a study of OX40 agonist ivuxolimab in advanced cancers. Study-level results: Expanded clones were, on average, more numerous in CD8+ T cells than in CD4+.

The receptor was isolated from an adult with an advanced solid tumor such as melanoma, head and neck, liver or kidney cancer. Sequenced here: CD4+ or CD8+ T cells sorted from blood, sampled in a trial of the OX40 agonist ivuxolimab.

The CDR3 DNA follows: TGCGCCAGCAGCTCGGAGCGGGAGTGGACAGATACGCAGTATTTT. Protein: CASSSEREWTDTQYF. The chain couples TRBV5-1 to TRBJ2-3, with 8 nucleotides matching TRBD2. The CDR3 totals 15 residues. CDR1 SGHRS and CDR2 YFSETQ come from the germline V gene. V was pared by 3 bases and J by 3 bases, with 6 bases of the junction left unmatched.